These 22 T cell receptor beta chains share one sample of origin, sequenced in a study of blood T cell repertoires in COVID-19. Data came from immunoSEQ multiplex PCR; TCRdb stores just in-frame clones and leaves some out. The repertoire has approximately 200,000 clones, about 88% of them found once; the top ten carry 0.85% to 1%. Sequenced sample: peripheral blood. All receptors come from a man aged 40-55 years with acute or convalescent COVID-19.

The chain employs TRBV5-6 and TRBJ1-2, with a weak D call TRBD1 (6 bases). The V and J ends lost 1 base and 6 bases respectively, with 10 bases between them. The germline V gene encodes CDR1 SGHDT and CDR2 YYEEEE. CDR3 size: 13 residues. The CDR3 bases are TGTGCCAGCAGCTTGAGGGGGAACGATGGCTACACCTTC. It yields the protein CASSLRGNDGYTF.

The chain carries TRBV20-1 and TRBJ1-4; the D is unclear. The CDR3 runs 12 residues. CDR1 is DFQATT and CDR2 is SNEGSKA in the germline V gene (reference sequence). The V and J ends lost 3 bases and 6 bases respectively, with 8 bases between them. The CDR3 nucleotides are TGCAGTGCTAGTCAGGATTATGAAAAACTGTTTTTT. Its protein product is CSASQDYEKLFF.

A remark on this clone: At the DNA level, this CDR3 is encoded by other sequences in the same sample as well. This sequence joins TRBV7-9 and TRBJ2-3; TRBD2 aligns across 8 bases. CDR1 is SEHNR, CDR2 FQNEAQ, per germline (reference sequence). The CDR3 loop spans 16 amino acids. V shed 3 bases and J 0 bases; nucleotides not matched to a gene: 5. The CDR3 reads CASSLFIAGSTDTQYF. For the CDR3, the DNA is TGTGCCAGCAGCTTGTTCATAGCGGGGAGCACAGATACGCAGTATTTT.

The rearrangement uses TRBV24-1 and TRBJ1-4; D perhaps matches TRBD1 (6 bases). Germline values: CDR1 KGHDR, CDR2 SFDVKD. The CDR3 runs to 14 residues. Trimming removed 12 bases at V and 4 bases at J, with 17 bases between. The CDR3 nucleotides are TGTGCCCAGAGAAGGACAGAAAATAATGAAAAACTGTTTTTT. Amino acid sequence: CAQRRTENNEKLFF.

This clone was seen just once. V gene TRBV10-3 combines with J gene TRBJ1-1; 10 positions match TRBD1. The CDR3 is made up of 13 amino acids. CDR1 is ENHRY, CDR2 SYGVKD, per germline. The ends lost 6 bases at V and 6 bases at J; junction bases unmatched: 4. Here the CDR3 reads CAIRSDRGPEAFF. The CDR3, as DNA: TGTGCCATCAGAAGTGACAGGGGGCCTGAAGCTTTCTTT.

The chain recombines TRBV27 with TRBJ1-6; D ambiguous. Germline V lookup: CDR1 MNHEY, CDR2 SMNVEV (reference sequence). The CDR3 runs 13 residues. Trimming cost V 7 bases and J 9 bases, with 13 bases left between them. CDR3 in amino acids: CASTASGRSPLHF. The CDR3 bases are TGTGCCAGCACTGCGAGCGGACGTTCACCCCTCCACTTT.

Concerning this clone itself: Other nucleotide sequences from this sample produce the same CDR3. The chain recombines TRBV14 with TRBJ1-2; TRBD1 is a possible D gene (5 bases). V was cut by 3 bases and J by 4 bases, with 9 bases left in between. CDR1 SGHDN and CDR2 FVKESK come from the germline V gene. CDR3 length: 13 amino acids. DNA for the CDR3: TGTGCCAGCAGCCAGTCGACAGTCTATGGCTACACCTTC. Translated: CASSQSTVYGYTF.

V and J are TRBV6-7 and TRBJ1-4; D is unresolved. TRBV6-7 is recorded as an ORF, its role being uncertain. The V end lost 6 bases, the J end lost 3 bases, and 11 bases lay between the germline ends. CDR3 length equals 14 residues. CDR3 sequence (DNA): TGTGCCAGCAGCCAGGCCTTTCCTAATGAAAAACTGTTTTTT. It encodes CASSQAFPNEKLFF.

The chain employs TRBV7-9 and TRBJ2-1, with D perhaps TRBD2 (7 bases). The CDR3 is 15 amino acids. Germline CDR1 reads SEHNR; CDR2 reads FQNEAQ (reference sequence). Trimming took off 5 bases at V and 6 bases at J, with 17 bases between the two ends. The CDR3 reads CASSATTGGGNEQFF. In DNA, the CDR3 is TGTGCCAGCAGCGCAACGACGGGGGGCGGCAATGAGCAGTTCTTC.

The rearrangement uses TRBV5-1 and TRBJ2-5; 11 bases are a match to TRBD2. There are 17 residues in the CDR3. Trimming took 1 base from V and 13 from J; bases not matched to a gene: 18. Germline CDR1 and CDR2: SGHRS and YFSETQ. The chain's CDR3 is CASSLSLAGGILPPAYF. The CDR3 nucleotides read TGCGCCAGCAGCTTGTCCCTAGCGGGGGGCATTTTACCGCCTGCGTACTTC.

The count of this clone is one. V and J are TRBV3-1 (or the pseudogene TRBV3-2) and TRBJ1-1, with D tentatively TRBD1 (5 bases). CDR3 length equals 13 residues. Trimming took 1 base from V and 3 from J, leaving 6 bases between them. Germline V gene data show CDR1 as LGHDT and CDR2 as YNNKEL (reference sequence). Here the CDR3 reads CASSQGGDTEAFF. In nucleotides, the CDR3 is TGTGCCAGCAGCCAAGGGGGGGACACTGAAGCTTTCTTT.

The CDR3 spells CAIGGIGGDGYTF. The DNA for the CDR3 is TGTGCCATCGGGGGTATCGGAGGGGATGGCTACACCTTC. The chain has TRBV10-3 and TRBJ1-2, with a weak D call TRBD1 (5 bases). Looked up from germline, CDR1 is ENHRY and CDR2 is SYGVKD. V was trimmed by 8 bases and J by 6 bases, leaving 16 bases between them. This CDR3 contains 13 residues.

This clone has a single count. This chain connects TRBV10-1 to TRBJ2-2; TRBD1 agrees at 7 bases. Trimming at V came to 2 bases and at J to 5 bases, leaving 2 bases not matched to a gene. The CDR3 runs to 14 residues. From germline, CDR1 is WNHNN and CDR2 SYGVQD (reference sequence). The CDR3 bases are TGCGCCAGCAGTGAGACAGGGGCTACCGGGGAGCTGTTTTTT. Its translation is CASSETGATGELFF.

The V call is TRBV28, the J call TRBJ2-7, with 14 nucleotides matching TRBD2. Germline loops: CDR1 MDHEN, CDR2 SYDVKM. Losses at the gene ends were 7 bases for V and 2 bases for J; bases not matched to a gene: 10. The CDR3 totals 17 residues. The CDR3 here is CASNAGLAGDLPYEQYF. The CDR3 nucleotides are TGTGCCAGCAACGCGGGACTAGCGGGGGATCTCCCCTACGAGCAGTACTTC.

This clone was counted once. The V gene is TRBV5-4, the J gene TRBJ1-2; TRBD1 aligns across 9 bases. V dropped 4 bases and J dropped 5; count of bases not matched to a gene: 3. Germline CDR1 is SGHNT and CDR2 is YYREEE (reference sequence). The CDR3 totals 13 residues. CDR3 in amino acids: CASSVGQGYGYTF. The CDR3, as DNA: TGTGCCAGCAGCGTGGGACAGGGTTATGGCTACACCTTC.

In nucleotides, the CDR3 is TGCAGCGCCGACTCGGGGGTGGCTTTCTTT. This gives the protein CSADSGVAFF. The J gene is TRBJ1-1, the V gene TRBV29-1, with TRBD1 as a possible D gene (5 bases). Germline V lookup: CDR1 SQVTM, CDR2 ANQGSEA. Deletions cut 7 bases from V and 11 bases from J, with 14 bases between. The CDR3 is made up of 10 amino acids.

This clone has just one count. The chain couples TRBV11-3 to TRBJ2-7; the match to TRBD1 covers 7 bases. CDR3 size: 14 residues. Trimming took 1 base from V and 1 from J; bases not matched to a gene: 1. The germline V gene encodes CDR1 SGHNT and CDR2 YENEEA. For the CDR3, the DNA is TGTGCCAGCAGCTTAGGGGGACAGTCCTACGAGCAGTACTTC. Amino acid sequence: CASSLGGQSYEQYF.

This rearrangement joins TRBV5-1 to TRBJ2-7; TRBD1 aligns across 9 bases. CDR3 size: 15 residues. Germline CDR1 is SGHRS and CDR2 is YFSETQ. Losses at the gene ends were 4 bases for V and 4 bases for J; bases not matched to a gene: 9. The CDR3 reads CASSVGTGNPYEQYF. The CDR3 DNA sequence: TGCGCCAGCAGCGTGGGGACAGGGAACCCGTACGAGCAGTACTTC.

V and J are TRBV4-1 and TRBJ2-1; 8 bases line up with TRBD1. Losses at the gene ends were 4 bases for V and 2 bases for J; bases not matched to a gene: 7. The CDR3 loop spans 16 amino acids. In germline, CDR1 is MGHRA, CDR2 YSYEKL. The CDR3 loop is CASSRNRGAAYNEQFF. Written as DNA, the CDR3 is TGCGCCAGCAGCCGCAACAGGGGGGCGGCCTACAATGAGCAGTTCTTC.

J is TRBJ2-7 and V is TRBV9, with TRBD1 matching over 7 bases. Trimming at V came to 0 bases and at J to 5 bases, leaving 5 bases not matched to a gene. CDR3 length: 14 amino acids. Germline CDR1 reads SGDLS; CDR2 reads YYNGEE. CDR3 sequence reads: CASSVAGQANEQYF. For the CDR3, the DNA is TGTGCCAGCAGCGTAGCCGGACAGGCCAACGAGCAGTACTTC. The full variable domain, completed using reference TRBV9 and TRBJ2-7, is DSGVTQTPKHLITATGQRVTLRCSPRSGDLSVYWYQQSLDQGLQFLIQYYNGEERAKGNILERFSAQQFPDLHSELNLSSLELGDSALYFCASSVAGQANEQYFGPGTRLTVT.

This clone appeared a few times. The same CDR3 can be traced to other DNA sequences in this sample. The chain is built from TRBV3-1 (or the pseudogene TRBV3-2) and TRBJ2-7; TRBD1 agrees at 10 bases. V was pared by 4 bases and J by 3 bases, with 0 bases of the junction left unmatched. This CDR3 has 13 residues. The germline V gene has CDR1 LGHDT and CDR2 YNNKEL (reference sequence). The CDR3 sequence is CASSRTGGYEQYF. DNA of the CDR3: TGTGCCAGCAGCCGGACAGGGGGCTACGAGCAGTACTTC.

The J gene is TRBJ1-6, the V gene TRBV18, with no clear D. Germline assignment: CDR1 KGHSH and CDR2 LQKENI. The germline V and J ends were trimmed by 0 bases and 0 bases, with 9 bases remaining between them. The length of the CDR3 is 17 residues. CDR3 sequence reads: CASSPPNSLSYNSPLHF. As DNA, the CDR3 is TGTGCCAGCTCACCACCGAACAGCCTCTCCTATAATTCACCCCTCCACTTT.